The TCR beta chain described here comes from a study of T cell repertoires in cytomegalovirus infection. About the research overall: Public TCR beta signatures were indicative of both CMV infection and a matching HLA type.

General study points: There were HLA-C-restricted CMV-specific TCR beta clonotypes dominating the ex vivo response. Public TCR beta family frequency separated CMV-and-HLA carriers, including in an independent cohort.

Each CDR3 protein is one row after TCRdb ran MiXCR on the reads. The table includes 230,000 or so distinct CDR3 sequences, about 15% detected once. This clonotype was recorded once. Its specificity is not known. Trimming removed 2 bases from V and 5 bases from J; junction bases left unmatched: 5. The length of the CDR3 is 13 residues. The germline gives CDR1 SQVTM, CDR2 ANQGSEA. Material for sequencing was CD8+ T cells from PBMCs. J is TRBJ2-7 and V is TRBV29-1; 8 positions match TRBD1. This sequence was found in a human donor in good health (CMV status not recorded). Some clones in this sample may be carry-over from other donors' samples. CDR3 protein: CSVESPDRDEQYF. CDR3 in DNA: TGCAGCGTTGAATCTCCGGACAGGGACGAGCAGTACTTC.